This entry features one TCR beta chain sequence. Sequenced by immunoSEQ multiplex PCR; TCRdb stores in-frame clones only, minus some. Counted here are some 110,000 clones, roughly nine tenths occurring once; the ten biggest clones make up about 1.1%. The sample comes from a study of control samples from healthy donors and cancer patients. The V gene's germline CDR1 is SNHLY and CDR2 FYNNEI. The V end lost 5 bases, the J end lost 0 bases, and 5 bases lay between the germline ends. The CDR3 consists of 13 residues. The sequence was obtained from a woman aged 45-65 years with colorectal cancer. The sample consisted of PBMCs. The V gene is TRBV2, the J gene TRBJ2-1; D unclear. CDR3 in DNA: TGTGCCAGCAGTCCGAGCTCCTACAATGAGCAGTTCTTC. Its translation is CASSPSSYNEQFF. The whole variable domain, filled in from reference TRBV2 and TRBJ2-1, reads EPEVTQTPSHQVTQMGQEVILRCVPISNHLYFYWYRQILGQKVEFLVSFYNNEISEKSEIFDDQFSVERPDGSNFTLKIRSTKLEDSAMYFCASSPSSYNEQFFGPGTRLTVL.